The source of this TCR beta chain is a study of metastatic and nonmetastatic thyroid tumors. Across the study: The study looked at repertoires side by side in blood and in tumor or nodule tissue from malignant and benign thyroid patients.

Germline V gene data show CDR1 as DFQATT and CDR2 as SNEGSKA (reference sequence). The CDR3 consists of 15 residues. Trimming pared 1 base from V and 1 base from J, leaving 13 bases between. Study-level points and caveats: A significant increase in TCR beta diversity was reportedly seen in malignant thyroid tumors relative to benign nodules, in blood and tumor.

None of the patients had undergone any treatment ahead of thyroid surgery. Original data processing: Using the CDR3 differences seen across clinicopathological groups, the authors built a distant-metastasis classifier for papillary thyroid cancer, which was meant to discriminate distant-metastatic patients. TCRdb re-clonotyped the PCR reads via MiXCR. TCRdb, rather than the study authors, made the V and J calls. This sample has 30,000 to 40,000 clones; around a third occur once, and the top ten carry roughly a sixth. For this clone: Its matching antigen is unknown.

The receptor comes from a female donor with papillary thyroid cancer or a benign thyroid nodule (not recorded which). Some clones in this sample may be carry-over from other donors' samples. Sequenced: tumor tissue. This chain links TRBV20-1 with TRBJ1-2, with unresolved D. CDR3 region: CSARAETGFNYGYTF. As DNA, the CDR3 is TGCAGTGCTAGAGCTGAAACGGGGTTTAACTATGGCTACACCTTC.